Listed below are T cell receptor beta chains from one sample, sequenced in a study of blood T cell repertoires in COVID-19. Measured with immunoSEQ multiplex PCR; TCRdb has only the in-frame clones, and not every one. The repertoire holds roughly 220,000 clones, 80% to 90% seen once, with 3.5% to 4% in the top ten. Sequenced material: PBMCs or T cells enriched from blood (not recorded which). The receptor set was obtained from a middle-aged woman with acute COVID-19. Both conserved end residues are part of each CDR3. The order of the fields is V gene, J gene, clone size, D gene, CDR3 length, CDR3 protein, CDR3 DNA. D genes are given only for firm matches. Some rows mark clone size as missing; the rest say once, few, many or name a class of expanded clone.

v_gene: TRBV19
j_gene: TRBJ1-2
abundance: NA
d_gene: TRBD1
len: 18
CDR3aa: CASSIYWDRGLMDYGYTF
CDR3nt: TGTGCCAGTAGTATTTATTGGGACAGGGGCCTTATGGACTATGGCTACACCTTC

v_gene: TRBV4-1
j_gene: TRBJ1-1
abundance: NA
d_gene: NA
len: 14
CDR3aa: CASSYGGEGTEAFF
CDR3nt: TGCGCCAGCAGCTATGGAGGGGAGGGAACTGAAGCTTTCTTT

v_gene: TRBV3-1/TRBV3-2
j_gene: TRBJ2-3
abundance: NA
d_gene: TRBD2
len: 15
CDR3aa: CASSAPGSGRDTQYF
CDR3nt: TGTGCCAGCAGCGCCCCGGGGAGCGGGAGGGATACGCAGTATTTT

v_gene: TRBV7-9
j_gene: TRBJ1-5
abundance: NA
d_gene: TRBD1
len: 13
CDR3aa: CASREGANQPQHF
CDR3nt: TGTGCCAGCAGGGAGGGGGCGAATCAGCCCCAGCATTTT

v_gene: TRBV28
j_gene: TRBJ1-5
abundance: NA
d_gene: NA
len: 14
CDR3aa: CASSSHGSNQPQHF
CDR3nt: TGTGCCAGCAGTTCTCACGGTAGCAATCAGCCCCAGCATTTT

v_gene: TRBV19
j_gene: TRBJ2-2
abundance: NA
d_gene: TRBD2
len: 14
CDR3aa: CASSLAGVSGELFF
CDR3nt: TGTGCCAGTAGCCTAGCGGGAGTCTCCGGGGAGCTGTTTTTT

v_gene: TRBV27
j_gene: TRBJ2-7
abundance: NA
d_gene: TRBD2
len: 15
CDR3aa: CASSFGGLEPYEQYF
CDR3nt: TGTGCCAGCAGTTTTGGGGGACTAGAGCCCTACGAGCAGTACTTC

v_gene: TRBV19
j_gene: TRBJ1-2
abundance: NA
d_gene: TRBD1
len: 13
CDR3aa: CASRPSTGVGYTF
CDR3nt: TGTGCCAGTAGGCCCTCGACAGGGGTGGGCTACACCTTC

v_gene: TRBV28
j_gene: TRBJ2-1
abundance: once
d_gene: TRBD1
len: 14
CDR3aa: CASSPGQGWNEQFF
CDR3nt: TGTGCCAGCAGTCCCGGACAGGGGTGGAATGAGCAGTTCTTC

v_gene: TRBV4-1
j_gene: TRBJ2-3
abundance: NA
d_gene: TRBD2
len: 17
CDR3aa: CASSQEASGRAADTQYF
CDR3nt: TGCGCCAGCAGCCAGGAAGCTAGCGGGAGGGCCGCTGATACGCAGTATTTT

v_gene: TRBV5-4
j_gene: TRBJ2-3
abundance: NA
d_gene: TRBD1
len: 17
CDR3aa: CASSLAVDRTSTDTQYF
CDR3nt: TGTGCCAGCAGCTTGGCCGTGGACAGGACTAGCACAGATACGCAGTATTTT

v_gene: TRBV30
j_gene: TRBJ1-1
abundance: NA
d_gene: TRBD1
len: 13
CDR3aa: CAWSVTGATEAFF
CDR3nt: TGTGCCTGGAGTGTTACAGGGGCCACTGAAGCTTTCTTT

v_gene: TRBV4-1
j_gene: TRBJ2-1
abundance: once
d_gene: NA
len: 12
CDR3aa: CASSPTYNEQFF
CDR3nt: TGCGCCAGCAGCCCTACCTACAATGAGCAGTTCTTC

v_gene: TRBV29-1
j_gene: TRBJ2-7
abundance: NA
d_gene: NA
len: 13
CDR3aa: CSGRTVASGEQYF
CDR3nt: TGCAGCGGCAGGACAGTGGCCTCGGGCGAGCAGTACTTC

v_gene: TRBV5-6
j_gene: TRBJ2-7
abundance: NA
d_gene: NA
len: 11
CDR3aa: CASSSSYEQYF
CDR3nt: TGTGCCAGCAGCTCTTCCTACGAGCAGTACTTC

v_gene: TRBV5-1
j_gene: TRBJ1-1
abundance: NA
d_gene: NA
len: 14
CDR3aa: CASSKDRLNTEAFF
CDR3nt: TGCGCCAGCAGCAAAGACAGACTGAACACTGAAGCTTTCTTT

v_gene: TRBV6-1
j_gene: TRBJ1-2
abundance: NA
d_gene: TRBD1
len: 14
CDR3aa: CASSEDDRVSGYTF
CDR3nt: TGTGCCAGCAGTGAAGACGACAGGGTTAGTGGCTACACCTTC

v_gene: TRBV28
j_gene: TRBJ1-5
abundance: NA
d_gene: NA
len: 15
CDR3aa: CASSGVGGVNQPQHF
CDR3nt: TGTGCCAGCAGCGGGGTCGGGGGAGTCAATCAGCCCCAGCATTTT

v_gene: TRBV10-3
j_gene: TRBJ2-2
abundance: NA
d_gene: NA
len: 18
CDR3aa: CAISESLGSRSDTGELFF
CDR3nt: TGTGCCATCAGTGAGTCCTTAGGGAGTCGGTCGGACACCGGGGAGCTGTTTTTT

v_gene: TRBV10-1
j_gene: TRBJ1-5
abundance: NA
d_gene: NA
len: 14
CDR3aa: CATPCGGGNQPQHF
CDR3nt: TGCGCCACCCCCTGTGGGGGCGGCAATCAGCCCCAGCATTTT

v_gene: TRBV28
j_gene: TRBJ1-5
abundance: once
d_gene: NA
len: 12
CDR3aa: CASSSGTRPQHF
CDR3nt: TGTGCCAGCAGTTCTGGTACTCGGCCCCAGCATTTT

v_gene: TRBV28
j_gene: TRBJ2-7
abundance: NA
d_gene: NA
len: 19
CDR3aa: CASSPRQGDDLAGEDEQYF
CDR3nt: TGTGCCAGCAGTCCCCGACAGGGGGACGATCTAGCGGGAGAGGACGAGCAGTACTTC

v_gene: TRBV5-6
j_gene: TRBJ2-7
abundance: NA
d_gene: TRBD2
len: 15
CDR3aa: CASSLRTSGHYEQYF
CDR3nt: TGTGCCAGCAGCCTGCGGACTAGCGGACACTACGAGCAGTACTTC

v_gene: TRBV4-1
j_gene: TRBJ2-7
abundance: NA
d_gene: NA
len: 16
CDR3aa: CASSQGTVERLYEQYF
CDR3nt: TGCGCCAGCAGCCAAGGAACCGTTGAGAGGCTCTACGAGCAGTACTTC

v_gene: TRBV7-3
j_gene: TRBJ1-6
abundance: NA
d_gene: TRBD1
len: 14
CDR3aa: CASSPGTANSPLHF
CDR3nt: TGTGCCAGCAGCCCGGGGACAGCGAATTCACCCCTCCACTTT

v_gene: TRBV18
j_gene: TRBJ2-3
abundance: NA
d_gene: TRBD1
len: 16
CDR3aa: CASSRRDRGELDTQYF
CDR3nt: TGTGCCAGCTCGCGGCGGGACAGGGGAGAGTTAGATACGCAGTATTTT

v_gene: TRBV14
j_gene: TRBJ1-1
abundance: NA
d_gene: TRBD1
len: 14
CDR3aa: CASSHQGGGTEAFF
CDR3nt: TGTGCCAGCAGCCACCAGGGGGGTGGCACTGAAGCTTTCTTT

v_gene: TRBV30
j_gene: TRBJ2-7
abundance: NA
d_gene: NA
len: 11
CDR3aa: CAWKRTYEQYF
CDR3nt: TGTGCCTGGAAGCGGACCTACGAGCAGTACTTC

v_gene: TRBV2
j_gene: TRBJ1-6
abundance: NA
d_gene: NA
len: 15
CDR3aa: CASREAGGLGSPLHF
CDR3nt: TGTGCCAGCAGAGAAGCGGGGGGATTGGGGTCACCCCTCCACTTT

v_gene: TRBV5-1
j_gene: TRBJ2-1
abundance: once
d_gene: TRBD2
len: 19
CDR3aa: CASSRLAGGPTSSYNEQFF
CDR3nt: TGCGCCAGCAGTAGACTAGCGGGAGGACCTACGAGCTCCTACAATGAGCAGTTCTTC

v_gene: TRBV7-7
j_gene: TRBJ2-2
abundance: NA
d_gene: NA
len: 14
CDR3aa: CASSGAGNTGELFF
CDR3nt: TGTGCCAGCAGCGGCGCGGGGAACACCGGGGAGCTGTTTTTT

v_gene: TRBV27
j_gene: TRBJ1-4
abundance: NA
d_gene: TRBD1
len: 14
CDR3aa: CASRGTGRNEKLFF
CDR3nt: TGTGCCAGCAGGGGGACAGGCCGTAATGAAAAACTGTTTTTT

v_gene: TRBV19
j_gene: TRBJ2-7
abundance: NA
d_gene: TRBD1
len: 15
CDR3aa: CASSRTGVLSYEQYF
CDR3nt: TGTGCCAGTAGTCGGACAGGGGTCCTATCCTACGAGCAGTACTTC

v_gene: TRBV6-6
j_gene: TRBJ1-2
abundance: NA
d_gene: TRBD1
len: 17
CDR3aa: CASSRRIRDREHYGYTF
CDR3nt: TGTGCCAGCAGTCGACGTATCAGGGACAGAGAGCACTATGGCTACACCTTC

v_gene: TRBV2
j_gene: TRBJ2-1
abundance: few
d_gene: TRBD2
len: 13
CDR3aa: CASSPGGVDEQFF
CDR3nt: TGTGCCAGCAGTCCCGGGGGGGTGGATGAGCAGTTCTTC

v_gene: TRBV19
j_gene: TRBJ2-5
abundance: NA
d_gene: TRBD1
len: 17
CDR3aa: CASSITPQQQGGETQYF
CDR3nt: TGTGCCAGTAGTATCACCCCCCAACAACAGGGGGGAGAGACCCAGTACTTC

v_gene: TRBV29-1
j_gene: TRBJ2-7
abundance: NA
d_gene: NA
len: 17
CDR3aa: CSREVVASLPPSYEQYF
CDR3nt: TGCAGCCGAGAGGTGGTAGCGAGTCTCCCCCCCAGCTACGAGCAGTACTTC

v_gene: TRBV18
j_gene: TRBJ2-7
abundance: NA
d_gene: NA
len: 13
CDR3aa: CASSPGQYYEQYF
CDR3nt: TGTGCCAGCTCACCGGGACAATACTACGAGCAGTACTTC

v_gene: TRBV9
j_gene: TRBJ2-7
abundance: NA
d_gene: TRBD2
len: 16
CDR3aa: CASSVEVGGSIYEQYF
CDR3nt: TGTGCCAGCAGCGTAGAGGTGGGCGGGAGTATATACGAGCAGTACTTC

v_gene: TRBV7-9
j_gene: TRBJ1-2
abundance: NA
d_gene: TRBD1
len: 14
CDR3aa: CASSSPSGQYGYTF
CDR3nt: TGTGCCAGCAGTTCTCCTTCGGGACAGTATGGCTACACCTTC

v_gene: TRBV6-5
j_gene: TRBJ1-4
abundance: NA
d_gene: TRBD1
len: 15
CDR3aa: CASSSSGTDFEKLFF
CDR3nt: TGTGCCAGCAGTTCTTCCGGGACAGACTTCGAAAAACTGTTTTTT

v_gene: TRBV11-3
j_gene: TRBJ2-7
abundance: NA
d_gene: TRBD1
len: 15
CDR3aa: CASSKNRGRTDEQYF
CDR3nt: TGTGCCAGCAGCAAAAACAGGGGGCGTACGGACGAGCAGTACTTC

v_gene: TRBV27
j_gene: TRBJ2-3
abundance: NA
d_gene: NA
len: 17
CDR3aa: CASSLQGASGNTDTQYF
CDR3nt: TGTGCCAGCAGCCTCCAGGGGGCTAGCGGAAACACAGATACGCAGTATTTT